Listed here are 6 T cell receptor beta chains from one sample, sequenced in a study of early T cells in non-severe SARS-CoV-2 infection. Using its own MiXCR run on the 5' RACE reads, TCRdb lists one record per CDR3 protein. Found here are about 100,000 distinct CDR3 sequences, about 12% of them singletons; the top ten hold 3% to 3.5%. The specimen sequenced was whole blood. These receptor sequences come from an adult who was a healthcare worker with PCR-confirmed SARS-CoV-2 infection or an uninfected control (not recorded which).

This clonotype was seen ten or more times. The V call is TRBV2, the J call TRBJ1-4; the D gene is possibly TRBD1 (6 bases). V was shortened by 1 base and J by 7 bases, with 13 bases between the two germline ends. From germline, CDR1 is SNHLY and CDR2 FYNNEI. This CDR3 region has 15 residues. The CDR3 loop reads CASSEVRTGIEKLFF. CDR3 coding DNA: TGTGCCAGCAGTGAAGTCCGAACAGGGATTGAAAAACTGTTTTTT. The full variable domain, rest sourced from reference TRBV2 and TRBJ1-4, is EPEVTQTPSHQVTQMGQEVILRCVPISNHLYFYWYRQILGQKVEFLVSFYNNEISEKSEIFDDQFSVERPDGSNFTLKIRSTKLEDSAMYFCASSEVRTGIEKLFFGSGTQLSVL.

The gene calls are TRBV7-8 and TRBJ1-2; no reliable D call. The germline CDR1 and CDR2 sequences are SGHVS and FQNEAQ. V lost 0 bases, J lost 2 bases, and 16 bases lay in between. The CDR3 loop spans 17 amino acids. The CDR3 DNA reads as TGTGCCAGCAGCTTAGCCGGGATCGAGACCAGAAACTATGGCTACACCTTC. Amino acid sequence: CASSLAGIETRNYGYTF.

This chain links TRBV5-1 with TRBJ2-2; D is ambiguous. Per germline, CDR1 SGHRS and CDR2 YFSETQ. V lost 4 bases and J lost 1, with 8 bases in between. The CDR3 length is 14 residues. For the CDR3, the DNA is TGCGCCAGCAGCCCGAACCTGAACACCGGGGAGCTGTTTTTT. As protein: CASSPNLNTGELFF. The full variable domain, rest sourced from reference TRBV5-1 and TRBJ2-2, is KAGVTQTPRYLIKTRGQQVTLSCSPISGHRSVSWYQQTPGQGLQFLFEYFSETQRNKGNFPGRFSGRQFSNSRSEMNVSTLELGDSALYLCASSPNLNTGELFFGEGSRLTVL.

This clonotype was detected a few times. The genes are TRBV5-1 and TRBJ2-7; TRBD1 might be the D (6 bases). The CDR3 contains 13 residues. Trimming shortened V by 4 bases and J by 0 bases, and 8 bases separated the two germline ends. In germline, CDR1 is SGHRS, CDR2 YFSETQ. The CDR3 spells CASSRDTSYEQYF. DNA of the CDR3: TGCGCCAGCAGCCGGGACACCTCCTACGAGCAGTACTTC.

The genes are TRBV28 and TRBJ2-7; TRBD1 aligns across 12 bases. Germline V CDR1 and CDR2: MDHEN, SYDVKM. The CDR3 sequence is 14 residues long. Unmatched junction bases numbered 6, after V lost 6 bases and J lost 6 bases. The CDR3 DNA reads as TGTGCCAGCAGGTCGGGGACAGGGGGCGCCGAGCAGTACTTC. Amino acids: CASRSGTGGAEQYF.

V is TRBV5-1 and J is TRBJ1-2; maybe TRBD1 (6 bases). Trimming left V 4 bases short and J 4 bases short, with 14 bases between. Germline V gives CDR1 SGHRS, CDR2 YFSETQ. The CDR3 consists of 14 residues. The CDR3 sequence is CASSGEGRGYGYTF. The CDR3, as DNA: TGCGCCAGCAGCGGTGAAGGCAGGGGCTATGGCTACACCTTC.